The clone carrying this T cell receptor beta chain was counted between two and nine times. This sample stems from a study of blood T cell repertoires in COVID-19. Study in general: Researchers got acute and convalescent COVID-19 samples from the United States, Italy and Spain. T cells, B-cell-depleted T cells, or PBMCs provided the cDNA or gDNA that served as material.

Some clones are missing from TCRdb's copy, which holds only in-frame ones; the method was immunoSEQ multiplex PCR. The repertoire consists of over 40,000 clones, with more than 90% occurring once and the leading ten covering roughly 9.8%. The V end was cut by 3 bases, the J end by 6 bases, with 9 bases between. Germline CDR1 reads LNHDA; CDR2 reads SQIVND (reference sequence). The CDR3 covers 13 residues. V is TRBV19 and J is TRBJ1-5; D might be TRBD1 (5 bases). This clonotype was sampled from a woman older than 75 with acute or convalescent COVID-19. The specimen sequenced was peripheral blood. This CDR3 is CASSIRVSQPQHF. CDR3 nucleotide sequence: TGTGCCAGTAGTATCAGGGTTTCTCAGCCCCAGCATTTT. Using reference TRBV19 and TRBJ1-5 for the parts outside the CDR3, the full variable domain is DGGITQSPKYLFRKEGQNVTLSCEQNLNHDAMYWYRQDPGQGLRLIYYSQIVNDFQKGDIAEGYSVSREKKESFPLTVTSAQKNPTAFYLCASSIRVSQPQHFGDGTRLSIL.